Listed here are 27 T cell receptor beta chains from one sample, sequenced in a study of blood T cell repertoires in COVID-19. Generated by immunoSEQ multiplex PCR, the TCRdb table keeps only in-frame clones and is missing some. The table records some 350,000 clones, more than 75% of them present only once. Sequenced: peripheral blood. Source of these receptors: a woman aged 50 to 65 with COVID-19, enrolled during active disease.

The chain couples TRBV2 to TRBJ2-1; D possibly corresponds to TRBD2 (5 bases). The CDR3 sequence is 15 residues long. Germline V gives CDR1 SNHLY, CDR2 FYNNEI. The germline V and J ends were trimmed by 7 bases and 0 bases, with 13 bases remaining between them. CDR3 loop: CASTPSGSSYNEQFF. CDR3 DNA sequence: TGTGCCAGCACCCCCTCGGGGAGCTCCTACAATGAGCAGTTCTTC.

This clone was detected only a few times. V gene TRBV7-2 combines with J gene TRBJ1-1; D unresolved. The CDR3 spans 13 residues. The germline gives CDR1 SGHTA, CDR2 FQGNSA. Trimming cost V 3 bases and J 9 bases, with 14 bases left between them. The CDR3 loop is CASSLEAVSKAFF. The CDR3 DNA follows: TGTGCCAGCAGCTTGGAGGCGGTTTCTAAAGCTTTCTTT.

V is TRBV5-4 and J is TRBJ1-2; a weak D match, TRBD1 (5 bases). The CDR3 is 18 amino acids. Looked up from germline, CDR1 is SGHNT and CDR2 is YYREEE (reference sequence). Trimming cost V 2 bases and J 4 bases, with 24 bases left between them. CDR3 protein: CASSFLGSGISFGYGYTF. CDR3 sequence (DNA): TGTGCCAGCAGCTTTTTAGGTTCAGGGATTTCGTTTGGCTATGGCTACACCTTC.

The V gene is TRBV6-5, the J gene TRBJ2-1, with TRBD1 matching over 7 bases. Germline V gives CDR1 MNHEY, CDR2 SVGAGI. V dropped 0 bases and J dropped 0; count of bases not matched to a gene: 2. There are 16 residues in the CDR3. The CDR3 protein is CASSYSAGGSYNEQFF. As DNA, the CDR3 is TGTGCCAGCAGTTACTCGGCAGGGGGCTCCTACAATGAGCAGTTCTTC.

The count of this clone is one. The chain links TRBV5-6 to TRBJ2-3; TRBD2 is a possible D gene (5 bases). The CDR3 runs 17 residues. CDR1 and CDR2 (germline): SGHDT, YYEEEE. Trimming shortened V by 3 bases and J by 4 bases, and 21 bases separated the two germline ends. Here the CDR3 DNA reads TGTGCCAGCAGCTCACTACTAGTAAGCGCCCTCTCAGATACGCAGTATTTT. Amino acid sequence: CASSSLLVSALSDTQYF.

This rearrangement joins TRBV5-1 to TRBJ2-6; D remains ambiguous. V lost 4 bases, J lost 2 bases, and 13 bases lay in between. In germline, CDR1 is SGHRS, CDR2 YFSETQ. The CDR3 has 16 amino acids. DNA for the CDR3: TGCGCCAGCAGCCCACCGACATCCCCTGGGGCCAACGTCCTGACTTTC. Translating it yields CASSPPTSPGANVLTF.

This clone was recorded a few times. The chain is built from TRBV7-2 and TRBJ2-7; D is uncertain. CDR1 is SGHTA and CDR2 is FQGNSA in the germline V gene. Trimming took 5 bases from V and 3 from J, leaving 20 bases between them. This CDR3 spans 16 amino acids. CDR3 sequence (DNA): TGTGCCAGCAGCAAAACCGACGGGTTTCGAGGCTACGAGCAGTACTTC. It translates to CASSKTDGFRGYEQYF.

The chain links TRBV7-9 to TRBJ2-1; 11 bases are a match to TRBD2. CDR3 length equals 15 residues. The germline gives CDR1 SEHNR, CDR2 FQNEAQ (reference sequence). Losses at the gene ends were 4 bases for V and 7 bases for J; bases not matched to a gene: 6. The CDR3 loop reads CASSSTPSGRNEQFF. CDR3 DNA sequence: TGTGCCAGCAGCTCTACCCCTAGCGGGAGGAATGAGCAGTTCTTC.

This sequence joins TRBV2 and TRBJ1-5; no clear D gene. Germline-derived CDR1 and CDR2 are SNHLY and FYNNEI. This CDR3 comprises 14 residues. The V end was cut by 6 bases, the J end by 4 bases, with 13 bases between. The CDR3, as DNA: TGTGCCAGCAGCCCGGGAGCCCTAAATCAGCCCCAGCATTTT. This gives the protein CASSPGALNQPQHF.

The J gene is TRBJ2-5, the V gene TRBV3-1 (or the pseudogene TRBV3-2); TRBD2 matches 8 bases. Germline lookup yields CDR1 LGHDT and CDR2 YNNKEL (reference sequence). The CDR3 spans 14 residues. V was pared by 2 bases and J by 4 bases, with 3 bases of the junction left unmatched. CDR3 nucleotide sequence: TGTGCCAGCAGCCAAACGGGACTAGGAGAGACCCAGTACTTC. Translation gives CASSQTGLGETQYF.

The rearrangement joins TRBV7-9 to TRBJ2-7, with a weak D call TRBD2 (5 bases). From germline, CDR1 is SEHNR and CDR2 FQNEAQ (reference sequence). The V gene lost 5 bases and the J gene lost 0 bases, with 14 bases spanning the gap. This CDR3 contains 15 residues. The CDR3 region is CASSPSGSSSYEQYF. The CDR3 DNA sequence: TGTGCCAGCAGCCCCTCGGGGTCGAGCTCCTACGAGCAGTACTTC.

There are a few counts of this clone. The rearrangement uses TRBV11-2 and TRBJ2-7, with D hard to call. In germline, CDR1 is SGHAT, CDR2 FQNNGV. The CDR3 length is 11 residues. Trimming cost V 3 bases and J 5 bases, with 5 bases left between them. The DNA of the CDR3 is TGTGCCAGCAGCTTTCAGGACGAGCAGTACTTC. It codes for CASSFQDEQYF.

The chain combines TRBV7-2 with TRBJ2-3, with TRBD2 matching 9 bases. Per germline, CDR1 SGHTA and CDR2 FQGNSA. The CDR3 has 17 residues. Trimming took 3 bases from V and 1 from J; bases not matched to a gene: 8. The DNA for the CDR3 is TGTGCCAGCAGCTTTTATTTAGCGGGAGTAGGCACAGATACGCAGTATTTT. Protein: CASSFYLAGVGTDTQYF.

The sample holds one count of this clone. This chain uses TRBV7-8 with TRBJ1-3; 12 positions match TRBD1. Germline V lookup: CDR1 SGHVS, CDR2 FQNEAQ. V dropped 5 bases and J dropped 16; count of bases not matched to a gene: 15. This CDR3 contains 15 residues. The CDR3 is CASSPDGTGGNSLYF. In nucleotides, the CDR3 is TGTGCCAGCAGCCCTGACGGGACAGGGGGCAACAGTCTCTATTTT.

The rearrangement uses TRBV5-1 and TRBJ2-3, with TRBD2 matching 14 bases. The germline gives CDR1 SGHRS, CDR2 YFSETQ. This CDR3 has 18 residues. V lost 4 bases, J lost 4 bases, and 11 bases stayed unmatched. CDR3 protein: CASSQTRLAGGPPDTQYF. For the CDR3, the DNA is TGCGCCAGCAGCCAAACCCGACTAGCGGGAGGGCCCCCAGATACGCAGTATTTT.

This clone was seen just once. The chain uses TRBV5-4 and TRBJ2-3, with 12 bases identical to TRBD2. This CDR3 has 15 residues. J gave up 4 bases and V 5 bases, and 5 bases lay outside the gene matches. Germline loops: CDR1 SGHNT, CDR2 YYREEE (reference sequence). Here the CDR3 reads CASRSTSGSSDTQYF. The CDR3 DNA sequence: TGTGCCAGCAGATCGACTAGCGGGAGTTCAGATACGCAGTATTTT.

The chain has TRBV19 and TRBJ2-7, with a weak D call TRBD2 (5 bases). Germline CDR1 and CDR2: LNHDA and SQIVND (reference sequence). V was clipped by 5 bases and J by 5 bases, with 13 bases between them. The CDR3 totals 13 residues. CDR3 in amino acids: CASSDSNGNEQYF. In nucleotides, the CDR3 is TGTGCCAGTAGTGACTCGAACGGGAACGAGCAGTACTTC.

In nucleotides, the CDR3 is TGCAGCGCCTCCGGCGGGACGGATAATTCACCCCTCCACTTT. It specifies CSASGGTDNSPLHF. The chain uses TRBV29-1 and TRBJ1-6, with D perhaps matching TRBD1 (5 bases). This CDR3 is 14 amino acids long. Germline CDR1 reads SQVTM; CDR2 reads ANQGSEA. V was shortened by 7 bases and J by 5 bases, with 15 bases between the two germline ends.

The CDR3 DNA is TGTGCCACCAGTGTAGGGGGCGGAGTTAGCTCCGAAGCTTTCTTT. Translation gives CATSVGGGVSSEAFF. The chain is built from TRBV24-1 and TRBJ1-1; TRBD1 aligns across 7 bases. The CDR3 runs to 15 residues. J lost 8 bases, V lost 5 bases, and 13 bases had no gene match. Per germline, CDR1 KGHDR and CDR2 SFDVKD.

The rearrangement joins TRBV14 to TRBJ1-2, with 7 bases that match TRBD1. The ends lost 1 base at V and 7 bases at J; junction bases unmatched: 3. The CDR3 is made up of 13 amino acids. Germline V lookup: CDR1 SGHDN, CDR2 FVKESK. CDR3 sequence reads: CASSQADRVGYTF. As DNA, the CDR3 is TGTGCCAGCAGCCAAGCAGACAGGGTTGGCTACACCTTC.

As DNA, the CDR3 is TGTGCCAGCTCACGCGAGGCCAGGACAGCGAACTATGGCTACACCTTC. Translation gives CASSREARTANYGYTF. This sequence joins TRBV18 and TRBJ1-2; a possible D gene is TRBD1 (6 bases). CDR3 length: 16 residues. Germline-derived CDR1 and CDR2 are KGHSH and LQKENI. Trimming stripped 4 bases from V and 2 bases from J, with 17 bases between.

The CDR3 loop is CASSLKRGSTDTQYF. The CDR3 bases are TGTGCCAGCAGCCTGAAGCGGGGGAGCACAGATACGCAGTATTTT. V is TRBV3-1 (or the pseudogene TRBV3-2) and J is TRBJ2-3; 8 bases agree with TRBD2. Germline CDR1 and CDR2: LGHDT and YNNKEL (reference sequence). The CDR3 is 15 residues long. Trimming at V came to 4 bases and at J to 0 bases, leaving 3 bases not matched to a gene.

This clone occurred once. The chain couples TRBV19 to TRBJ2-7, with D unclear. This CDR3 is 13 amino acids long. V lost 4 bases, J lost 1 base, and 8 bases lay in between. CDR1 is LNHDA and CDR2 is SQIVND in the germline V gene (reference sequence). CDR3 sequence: CASSTLGSYEQYF. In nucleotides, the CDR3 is TGTGCCAGTAGTACCCTAGGATCCTACGAGCAGTACTTC.

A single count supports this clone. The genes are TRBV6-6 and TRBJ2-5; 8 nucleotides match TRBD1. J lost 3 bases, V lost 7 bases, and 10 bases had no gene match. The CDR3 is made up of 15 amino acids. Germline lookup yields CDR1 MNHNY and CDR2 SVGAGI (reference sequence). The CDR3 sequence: CASTRTGTGEETQYF. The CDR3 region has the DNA TGTGCCAGCACCAGAACCGGGACAGGCGAAGAGACCCAGTACTTC.

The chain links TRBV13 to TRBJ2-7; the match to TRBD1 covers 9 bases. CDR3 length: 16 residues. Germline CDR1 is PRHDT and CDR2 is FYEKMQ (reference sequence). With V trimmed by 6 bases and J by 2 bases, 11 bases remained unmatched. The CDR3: CASRVTGGAFTYEQYF. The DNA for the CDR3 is TGTGCCAGCAGAGTTACAGGGGGCGCATTTACCTACGAGCAGTACTTC.

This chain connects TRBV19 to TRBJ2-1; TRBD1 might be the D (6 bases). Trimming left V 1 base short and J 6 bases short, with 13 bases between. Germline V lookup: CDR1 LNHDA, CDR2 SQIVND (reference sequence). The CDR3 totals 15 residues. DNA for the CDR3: TGTGCCAGTAGTATAGGCCCAGGGGCGCGCAATGAGCAGTTCTTC. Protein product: CASSIGPGARNEQFF.

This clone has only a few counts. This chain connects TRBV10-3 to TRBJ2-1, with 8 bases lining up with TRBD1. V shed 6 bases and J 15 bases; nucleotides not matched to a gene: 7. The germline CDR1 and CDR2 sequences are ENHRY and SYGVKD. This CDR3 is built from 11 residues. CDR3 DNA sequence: TGTGCCATCAGCCAGACAGGGGCCCTGTTCTTC. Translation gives CAISQTGALFF.